The 3 T cell receptor beta chains below come from one sample, sequenced in a study of graft-versus-host responses after intestinal transplantation. Sequencing used immunoSEQ multiplex PCR; TCRdb keeps in-frame clones, though not all of them. The table records more than 95,000 clones, less than 90% of them present only once. No antigen is known for these receptors. Sample: unstimulated CD4+ T cells sorted from spleen or lymph node cells, taken before intestinal transplant. Every receptor here comes from a human donor who received an intestinal transplant.

V usage is TRBV6-5 and J usage is TRBJ1-1, with 7 nucleotides matching TRBD1. CDR1 and CDR2 (germline): MNHEY, SVGAGI. V lost 7 bases, J lost 3 bases, and 5 bases stayed unmatched. CDR3 size: 13 residues. CDR3 nucleotides: TGTGCCAGCACTCCGGGACAGTACACTGAAGCTTTCTTT. Amino acids: CASTPGQYTEAFF.

The chain joins TRBV29-1 to TRBJ2-5; no definite D call. V was shortened by 0 bases and J by 2 bases, with 13 bases between the two germline ends. The CDR3 consists of 15 residues. Germline CDR1 and CDR2: SQVTM and ANQGSEA. CDR3 DNA sequence: TGCAGCGTTGAAGATAGTTTGGTCCCGCAAGAGACCCAGTACTTC. It encodes CSVEDSLVPQETQYF.

The chain carries TRBV14 and TRBJ2-3; 7 bases are shared with TRBD2. With V trimmed by 1 base and J by 5 bases, 9 bases remained unmatched. This CDR3 contains 16 residues. Germline CDR1 and CDR2: SGHDN and FVKESK. In DNA, the CDR3 is TGTGCCAGCAGCCAAGGCCTAGGACTAGATAGAGATACGCAGTATTTT. Amino acids: CASSQGLGLDRDTQYF.